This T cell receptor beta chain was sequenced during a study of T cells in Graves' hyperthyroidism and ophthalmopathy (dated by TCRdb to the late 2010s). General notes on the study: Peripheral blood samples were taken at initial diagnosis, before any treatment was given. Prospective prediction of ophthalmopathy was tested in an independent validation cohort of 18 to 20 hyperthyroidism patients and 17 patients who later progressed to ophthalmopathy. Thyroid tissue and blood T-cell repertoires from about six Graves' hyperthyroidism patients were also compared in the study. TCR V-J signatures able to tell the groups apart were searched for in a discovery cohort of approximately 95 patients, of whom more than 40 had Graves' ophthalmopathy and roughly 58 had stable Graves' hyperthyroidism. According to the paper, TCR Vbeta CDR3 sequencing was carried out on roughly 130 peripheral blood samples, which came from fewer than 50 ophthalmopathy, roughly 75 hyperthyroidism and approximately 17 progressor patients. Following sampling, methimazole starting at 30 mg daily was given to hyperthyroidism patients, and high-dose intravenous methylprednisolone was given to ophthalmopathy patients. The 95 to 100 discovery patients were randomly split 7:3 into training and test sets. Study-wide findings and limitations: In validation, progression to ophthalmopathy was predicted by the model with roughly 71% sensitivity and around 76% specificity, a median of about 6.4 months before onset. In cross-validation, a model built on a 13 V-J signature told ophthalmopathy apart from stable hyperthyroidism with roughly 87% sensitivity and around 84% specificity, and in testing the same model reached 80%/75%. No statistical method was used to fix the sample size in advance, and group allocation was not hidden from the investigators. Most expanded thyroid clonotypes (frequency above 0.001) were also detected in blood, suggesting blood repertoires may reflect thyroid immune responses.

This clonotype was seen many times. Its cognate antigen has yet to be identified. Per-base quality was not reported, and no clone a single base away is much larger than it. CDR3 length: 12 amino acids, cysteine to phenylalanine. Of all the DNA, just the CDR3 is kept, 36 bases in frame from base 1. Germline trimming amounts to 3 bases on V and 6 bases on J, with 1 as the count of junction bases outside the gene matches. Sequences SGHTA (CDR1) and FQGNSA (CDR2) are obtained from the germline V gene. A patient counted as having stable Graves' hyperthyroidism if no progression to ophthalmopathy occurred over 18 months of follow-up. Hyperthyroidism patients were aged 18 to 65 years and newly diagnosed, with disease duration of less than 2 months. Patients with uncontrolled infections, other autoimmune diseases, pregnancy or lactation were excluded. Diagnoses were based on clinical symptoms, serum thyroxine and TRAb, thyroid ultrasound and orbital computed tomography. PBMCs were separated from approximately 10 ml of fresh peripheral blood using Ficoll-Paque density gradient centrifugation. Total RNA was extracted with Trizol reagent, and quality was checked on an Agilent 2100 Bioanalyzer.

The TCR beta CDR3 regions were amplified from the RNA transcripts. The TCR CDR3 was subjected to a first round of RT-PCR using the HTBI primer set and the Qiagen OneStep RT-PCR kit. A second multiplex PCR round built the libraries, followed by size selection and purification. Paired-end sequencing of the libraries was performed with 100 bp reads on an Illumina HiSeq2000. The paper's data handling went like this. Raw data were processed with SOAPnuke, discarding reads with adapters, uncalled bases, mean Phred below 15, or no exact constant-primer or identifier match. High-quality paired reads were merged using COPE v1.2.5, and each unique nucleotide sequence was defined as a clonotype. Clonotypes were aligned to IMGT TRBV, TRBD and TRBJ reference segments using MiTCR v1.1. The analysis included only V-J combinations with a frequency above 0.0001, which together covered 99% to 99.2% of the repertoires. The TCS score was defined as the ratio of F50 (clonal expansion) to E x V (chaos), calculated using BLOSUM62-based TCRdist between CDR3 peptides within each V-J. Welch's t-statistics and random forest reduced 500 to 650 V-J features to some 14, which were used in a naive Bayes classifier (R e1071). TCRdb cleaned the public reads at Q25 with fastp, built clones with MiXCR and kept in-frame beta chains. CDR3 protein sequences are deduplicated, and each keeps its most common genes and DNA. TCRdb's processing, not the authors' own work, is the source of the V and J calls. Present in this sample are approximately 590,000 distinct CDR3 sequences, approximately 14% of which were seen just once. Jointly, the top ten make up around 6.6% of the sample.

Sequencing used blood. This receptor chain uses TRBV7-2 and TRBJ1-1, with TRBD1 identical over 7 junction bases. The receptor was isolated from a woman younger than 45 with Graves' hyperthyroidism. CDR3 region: CASSFTGAEAFF. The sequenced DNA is TGTGCCAGCAGCTTTACAGGGGCTGAAGCTTTCTTT. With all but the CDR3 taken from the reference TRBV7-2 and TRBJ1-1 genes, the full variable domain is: GAGVSQSPSNKVTEKGKDVELRCDPISGHTALYWYRQSLGQGLEFLIYFQGNSAPDKSGLPSDRFSAERTGGSVSTLTIQRTQQEDSAVYLCASSFTGAEAFFGQGTRLTVV.